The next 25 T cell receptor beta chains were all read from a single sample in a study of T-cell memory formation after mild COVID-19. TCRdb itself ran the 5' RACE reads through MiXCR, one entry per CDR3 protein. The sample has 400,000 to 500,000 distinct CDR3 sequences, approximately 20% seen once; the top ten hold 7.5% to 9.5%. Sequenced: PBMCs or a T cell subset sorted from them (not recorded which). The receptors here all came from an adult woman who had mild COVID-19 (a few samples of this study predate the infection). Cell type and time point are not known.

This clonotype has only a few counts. CDR3 in amino acids: CASSFTAAGPHSNEQFF. DNA for the CDR3: TGTGCCAGCAGCTTCACTGCGGCGGGACCGCATAGCAATGAGCAGTTCTTC. The chain employs TRBV7-6 and TRBJ2-1; possibly TRBD2 for D (6 bases). In germline, CDR1 is SGHVS, CDR2 FNYEAQ. CDR3 length: 17 residues. Trimming removed 3 bases at V and 6 bases at J, with 21 bases between.

The CDR3 loop reads CASSIGTGVRYEQYF. CDR3 nucleotides: TGTGCCAGCAGCATCGGGACAGGGGTTCGGTACGAGCAGTACTTC. The rearrangement joins TRBV6-6 to TRBJ2-7, with 10 bases lining up with TRBD1. Germline-derived CDR1 and CDR2 are MNHNY and SVGAGI (reference sequence). With 6 bases clipped from V and 4 bases from J, the junction kept 9 bases outside the gene matches. The CDR3 is made up of 15 amino acids.

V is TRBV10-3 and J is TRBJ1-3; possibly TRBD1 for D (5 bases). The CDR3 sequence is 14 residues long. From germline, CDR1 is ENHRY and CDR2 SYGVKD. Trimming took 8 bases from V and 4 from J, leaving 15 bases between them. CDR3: CAIGAGTSGNTIYF. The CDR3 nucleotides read TGTGCCATCGGGGCAGGGACTTCGGGAAACACCATATATTTT.

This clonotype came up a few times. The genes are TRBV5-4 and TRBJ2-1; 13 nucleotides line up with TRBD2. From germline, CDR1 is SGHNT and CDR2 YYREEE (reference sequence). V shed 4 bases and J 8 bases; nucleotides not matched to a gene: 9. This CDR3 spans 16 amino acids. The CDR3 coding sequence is TGTGCCAGCAGCGCCCCAGGACTAGCGGGAGCCGATGAGCAGTTCTTC. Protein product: CASSAPGLAGADEQFF.

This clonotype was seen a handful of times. The DNA of the CDR3 is TGTGCCAGCAGCGTCCAGCGTGGGGGAGGAAACACCGGGGAGCTGTTTTTT. Translating it yields CASSVQRGGGNTGELFF. The rearrangement joins TRBV9 to TRBJ2-2, with D perhaps TRBD2 (6 bases). This CDR3 region has 17 residues. Trimming took off 2 bases at V and 2 bases at J, with 16 bases between the two ends. Per germline, CDR1 SGDLS and CDR2 YYNGEE.

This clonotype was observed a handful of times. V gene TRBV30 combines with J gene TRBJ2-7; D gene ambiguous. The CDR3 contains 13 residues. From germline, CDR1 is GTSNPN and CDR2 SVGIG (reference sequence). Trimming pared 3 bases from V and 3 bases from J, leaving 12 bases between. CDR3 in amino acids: CAWRSGGDYEQYF. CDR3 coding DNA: TGTGCCTGGAGGTCTGGTGGGGACTACGAGCAGTACTTC.

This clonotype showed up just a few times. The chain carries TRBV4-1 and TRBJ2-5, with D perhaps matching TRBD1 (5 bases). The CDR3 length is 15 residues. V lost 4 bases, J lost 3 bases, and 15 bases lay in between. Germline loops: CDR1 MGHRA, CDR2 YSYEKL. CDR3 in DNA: TGCGCCAGCAGCCGCACGCGTGACAGCGAAGAGACCCAGTACTTC. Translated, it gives CASSRTRDSEETQYF.

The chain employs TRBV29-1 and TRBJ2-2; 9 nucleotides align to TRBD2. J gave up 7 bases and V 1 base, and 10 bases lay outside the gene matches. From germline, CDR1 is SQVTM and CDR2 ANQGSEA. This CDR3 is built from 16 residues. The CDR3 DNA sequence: TGCAGCGTTGAAGTAGGAATAGCGGGAGACAGCGGGGAGCTGTTTTTT. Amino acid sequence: CSVEVGIAGDSGELFF.

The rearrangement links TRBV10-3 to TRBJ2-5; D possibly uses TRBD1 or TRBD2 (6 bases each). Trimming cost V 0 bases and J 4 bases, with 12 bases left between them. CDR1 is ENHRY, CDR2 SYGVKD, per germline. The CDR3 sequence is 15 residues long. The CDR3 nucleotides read TGTGCCATCAGTGAGTCGATAGGGGGAGGAGAGACCCAGTACTTC. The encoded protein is CAISESIGGGETQYF.

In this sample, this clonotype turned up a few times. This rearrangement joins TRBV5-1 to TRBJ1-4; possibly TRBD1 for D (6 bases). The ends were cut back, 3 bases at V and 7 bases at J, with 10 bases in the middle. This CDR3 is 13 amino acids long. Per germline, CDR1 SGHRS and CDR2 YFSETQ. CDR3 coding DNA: TGCGCCAGCAGCTCCGGACAGTCTGAAAAACTGTTTTTT. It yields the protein CASSSGQSEKLFF.

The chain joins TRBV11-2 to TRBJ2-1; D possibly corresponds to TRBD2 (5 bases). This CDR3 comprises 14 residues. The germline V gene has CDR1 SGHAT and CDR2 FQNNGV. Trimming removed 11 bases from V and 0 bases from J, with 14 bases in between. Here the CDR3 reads CAESRGSSYNEQFF. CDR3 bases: TGTGCCGAAAGTAGAGGGAGCTCCTACAATGAGCAGTTCTTC. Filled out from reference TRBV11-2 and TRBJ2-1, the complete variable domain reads EAGVAQSPRYKIIEKRQSVAFWCNPISGHATLYWYQQILGQGPKLLIQFQNNGVVDDSQLPKDRFSAERLKGVDSTLKIQPAKLEDSAVYLCAESRGSSYNEQFFGPGTRLTVL.

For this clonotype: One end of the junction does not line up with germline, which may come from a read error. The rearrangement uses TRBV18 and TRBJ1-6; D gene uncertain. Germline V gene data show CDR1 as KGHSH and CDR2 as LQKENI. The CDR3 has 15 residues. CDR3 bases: TGTGCCAGCTCACCAAAGGAGGGCCTGGATTCACCCCTCCGCTTT. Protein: CASSPKEGLDSPLRF.

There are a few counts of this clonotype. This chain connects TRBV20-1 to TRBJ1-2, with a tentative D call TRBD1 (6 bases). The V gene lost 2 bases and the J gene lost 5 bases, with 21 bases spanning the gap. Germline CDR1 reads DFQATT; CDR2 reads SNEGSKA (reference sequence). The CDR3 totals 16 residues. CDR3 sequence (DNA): TGCAGTGCTAGACTCCTACAGGGCCGGGGGCGGTATGGCTACACCTTC. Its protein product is CSARLLQGRGRYGYTF.

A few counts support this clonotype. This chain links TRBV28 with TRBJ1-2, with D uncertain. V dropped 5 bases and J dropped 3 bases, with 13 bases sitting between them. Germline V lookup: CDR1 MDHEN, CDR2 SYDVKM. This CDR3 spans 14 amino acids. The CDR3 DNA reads TGTGCCAGCAGTGAAGAAGGGTGGGACTATGGCTACACCTTC. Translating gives CASSEEGWDYGYTF.

The CDR3 loop is CASSLSRGTWGLNTEAFF. Written as DNA, the CDR3 is TGTGCCAGCAGCTTGTCTCGCGGAACATGGGGTTTAAACACTGAAGCTTTCTTT. V is TRBV5-6 and J is TRBJ1-1; D is unresolved. Germline lookup yields CDR1 SGHDT and CDR2 YYEEEE. The CDR3 is made up of 18 amino acids. Trimming cost V 1 base and J 2 bases, with 21 bases left between them. Drawing the rest from reference TRBV5-6 and TRBJ1-1, the complete variable domain is DAGVTQSPTHLIKTRGQQVTLRCSPKSGHDTVSWYQQALGQGPQFIFQYYEEEERQRGNFPDRFSGHQFPNYSSELNVNALLLGDSALYLCASSLSRGTWGLNTEAFFGQGTRLTVV.

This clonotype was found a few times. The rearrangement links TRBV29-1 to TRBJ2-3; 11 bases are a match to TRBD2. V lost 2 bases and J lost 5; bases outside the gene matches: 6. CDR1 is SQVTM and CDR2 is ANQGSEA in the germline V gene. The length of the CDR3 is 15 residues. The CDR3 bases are TGCAGCGTTGAAAAGGCTAGCGGGGGGATAGATACGCAGTATTTT. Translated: CSVEKASGGIDTQYF.

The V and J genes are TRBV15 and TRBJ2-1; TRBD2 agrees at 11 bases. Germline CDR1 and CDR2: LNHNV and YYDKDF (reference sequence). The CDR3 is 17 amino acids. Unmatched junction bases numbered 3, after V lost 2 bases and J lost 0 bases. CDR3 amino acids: CATSRRSGGASYNEQFF. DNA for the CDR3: TGTGCCACCAGCAGACGTAGCGGGGGGGCCTCCTACAATGAGCAGTTCTTC.

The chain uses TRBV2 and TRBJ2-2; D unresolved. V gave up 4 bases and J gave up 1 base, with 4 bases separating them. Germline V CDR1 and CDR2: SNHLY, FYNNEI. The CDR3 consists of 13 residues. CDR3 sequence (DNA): TGTGCCAGCAGTGGGTTGAACACCGGGGAGCTGTTTTTT. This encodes CASSGLNTGELFF.

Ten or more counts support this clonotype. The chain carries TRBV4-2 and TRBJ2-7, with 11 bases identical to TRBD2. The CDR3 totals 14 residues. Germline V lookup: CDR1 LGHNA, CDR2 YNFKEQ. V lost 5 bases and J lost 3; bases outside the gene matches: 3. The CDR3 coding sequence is TGTGCCAGCAGCGCCGGGACTAGCGGCTACGAGCAGTACTTC. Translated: CASSAGTSGYEQYF.

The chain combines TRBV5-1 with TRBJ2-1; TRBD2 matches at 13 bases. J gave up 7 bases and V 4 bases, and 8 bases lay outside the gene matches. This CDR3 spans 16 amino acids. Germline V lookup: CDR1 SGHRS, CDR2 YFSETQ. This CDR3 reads CASSIAGTSGTNEQFF. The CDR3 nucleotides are TGCGCCAGCAGCATTGCCGGGACTAGCGGGACTAATGAGCAGTTCTTC.

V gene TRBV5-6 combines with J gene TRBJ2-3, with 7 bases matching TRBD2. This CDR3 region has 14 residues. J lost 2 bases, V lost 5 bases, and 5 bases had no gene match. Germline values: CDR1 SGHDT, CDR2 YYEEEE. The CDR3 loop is CASRGRGATDTQYF. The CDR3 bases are TGTGCCAGCAGGGGGAGGGGAGCCACAGATACGCAGTATTTT.

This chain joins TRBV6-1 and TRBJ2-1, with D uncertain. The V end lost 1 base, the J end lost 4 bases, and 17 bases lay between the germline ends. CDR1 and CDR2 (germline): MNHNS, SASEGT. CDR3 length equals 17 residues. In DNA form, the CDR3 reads TGTGCCAGCAGTGAAGAGGCGCGCGGCACCTTATACAATGAGCAGTTCTTC. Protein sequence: CASSEEARGTLYNEQFF.

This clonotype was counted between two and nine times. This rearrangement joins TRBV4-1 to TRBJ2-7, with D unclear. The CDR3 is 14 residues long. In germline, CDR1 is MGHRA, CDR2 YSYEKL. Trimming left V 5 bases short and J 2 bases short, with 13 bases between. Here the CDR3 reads CASSSRTDPYEQYF. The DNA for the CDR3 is TGCGCCAGCAGCTCCCGGACGGACCCCTACGAGCAGTACTTC.

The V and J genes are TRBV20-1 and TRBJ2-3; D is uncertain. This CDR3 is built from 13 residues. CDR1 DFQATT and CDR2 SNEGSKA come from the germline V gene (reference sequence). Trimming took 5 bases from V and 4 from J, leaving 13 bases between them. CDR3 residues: CSAPINGPDTQYF. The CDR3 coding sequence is TGCAGTGCTCCGATAAACGGCCCAGATACGCAGTATTTT.

The CDR3 DNA reads TGTGCCAGCTCACCACCTGCGGGGGGGACTGAAGCTTTCTTT. Amino acids: CASSPPAGGTEAFF. The V and J genes are TRBV18 and TRBJ1-1; weak D call: TRBD1 (5 bases). The V and J ends lost 0 bases and 5 bases respectively, with 10 bases between them. The CDR3 covers 14 residues. Germline V lookup: CDR1 KGHSH, CDR2 LQKENI. The full variable domain, with the rest looked up from reference TRBV18 and TRBJ1-1, is NAGVMQNPRHLVRRRGQEARLRCSPMKGHSHVYWYRQLPEEGLKFMVYLQKENIIDESGMPKERFSAEFPKEGPSILRIQQVVRGDSAAYFCASSPPAGGTEAFFGQGTRLTVV.